Listed below are T cell receptor beta chains from one sample, sequenced in a study of T cells in Graves' hyperthyroidism and ophthalmopathy. TCRdb re-called the multiplex PCR reads with MiXCR, one entry per CDR3 protein. The table has about 740,000 distinct CDR3 sequences, about 15% seen once. Material: blood. The source is a woman under 30 with Graves' hyperthyroidism. CDR3s include the opening cysteine and the closing phenylalanine or tryptophan. D genes are given only for firm matches. Some rows mark clone size as missing; the rest say once, few, many or name a class of expanded clone.

cdr3_aa: CASSFGLAGGGTSTDTQYF
cdr3_nt: TGTGCCAGCAGTTTCGGACTAGCGGGAGGGGGAACTAGCACAGATACGCAGTATTTT
v_call: TRBV12-3/TRBV12-4
d_call: TRBD2
clone_size: many
j_call: TRBJ2-3

cdr3_aa: CASSLLAGANEQYF
cdr3_nt: TGTGCCAGCAGCTTACTGGCGGGAGCAAACGAGCAGTACTTC
v_call: TRBV13
d_call: TRBD2
clone_size: few
j_call: TRBJ2-7

cdr3_aa: CASSPGVQDTEAFF
cdr3_nt: TGTGCCAGCTCACCGGGGGTGCAAGACACTGAAGCTTTCTTT
v_call: TRBV18
d_call: .
clone_size: many
j_call: TRBJ1-1

cdr3_aa: CASRAGLAGRTDTQYF
cdr3_nt: TGTGCCAGCAGGGCTGGACTAGCGGGACGCACAGATACGCAGTATTTT
v_call: TRBV2
d_call: TRBD2
clone_size: many
j_call: TRBJ2-3

cdr3_aa: CASSRTSVSDTEAFF
cdr3_nt: TGCGCCAGCAGCCGGACCAGCGTGAGTGACACTGAAGCTTTCTTT
v_call: TRBV5-1
d_call: .
clone_size: .
j_call: TRBJ1-1

cdr3_aa: CASGSNTEAFF
cdr3_nt: TGTGCCAGCGGCAGTAACACTGAAGCTTTCTTT
v_call: TRBV27
d_call: .
clone_size: many
j_call: TRBJ1-1

cdr3_aa: CSARDPGGKTEAFF
cdr3_nt: TGCAGTGCTAGAGATCCAGGGGGCAAGACTGAAGCTTTCTTT
v_call: TRBV20-1
d_call: TRBD1
clone_size: many
j_call: TRBJ1-1

cdr3_aa: CASSPLGGELFF
cdr3_nt: TGTGCCAGCAGCCCACTAGGCGGGGAGCTGTTTTTT
v_call: TRBV7-9
d_call: .
clone_size: many
j_call: TRBJ2-2

cdr3_aa: CASSLAGAIHEQYF
cdr3_nt: TGTGCCAGCAGCTTAGCGGGAGCGATCCACGAGCAGTACTTC
v_call: TRBV11-1
d_call: .
clone_size: many
j_call: TRBJ2-7

cdr3_aa: CASSQTGGRSNQPQHF
cdr3_nt: TGTGCCAGCAGCCAGACAGGGGGCAGGAGCAATCAGCCCCAGCATTTT
v_call: TRBV14
d_call: TRBD1
clone_size: .
j_call: TRBJ1-5

cdr3_aa: CASSYFLKRTGFYGYTF
cdr3_nt: TGTGCCAGCAGTTACTTCTTAAAACGGACAGGGTTCTATGGCTACACCTTC
v_call: TRBV6-6
d_call: TRBD1
clone_size: few
j_call: TRBJ1-2

cdr3_aa: CASRTADSTGRKNIQYF
cdr3_nt: TGTGCCAGCAGGACCGCGGACTCCACGGGACGAAAGAACATTCAGTACTTC
v_call: TRBV27
d_call: .
clone_size: many
j_call: TRBJ2-4

cdr3_aa: CASSEASYGEQYF
cdr3_nt: TGTGCCAGCAGCGAGGCCAGTTACGGCGAGCAGTACTTC
v_call: TRBV7-9
d_call: .
clone_size: many
j_call: TRBJ2-7

cdr3_aa: CSAIQAGTEAFF
cdr3_nt: TGCAGTGCAATCCAAGCGGGCACTGAAGCTTTCTTT
v_call: TRBV20-1
d_call: .
clone_size: many
j_call: TRBJ1-1

cdr3_aa: CASSHPTGGVNEQYF
cdr3_nt: TGCGCCAGCAGCCACCCGACAGGGGGCGTCAACGAGCAGTACTTC
v_call: TRBV4-1
d_call: TRBD1
clone_size: .
j_call: TRBJ2-7

cdr3_aa: CASSITRARSNTGELFF
cdr3_nt: TGTGCCAGTAGTATAACAAGGGCTAGGTCGAACACCGGGGAGCTGTTTTTT
v_call: TRBV19
d_call: .
clone_size: .
j_call: TRBJ2-2

cdr3_aa: CSVVGLGRQETQYF
cdr3_nt: TGCAGCGTTGTTGGGCTGGGCAGACAAGAGACCCAGTACTTC
v_call: TRBV29-1
d_call: .
clone_size: many
j_call: TRBJ2-5

cdr3_aa: CASSVEGGRNQPQHF
cdr3_nt: TGTGCCAGCAGCGTAGAGGGGGGGAGAAATCAGCCCCAGCATTTT
v_call: TRBV9
d_call: .
clone_size: few
j_call: TRBJ1-5

cdr3_aa: CASSQQAFNNEKLFF
cdr3_nt: TGCGCCAGCAGCCAACAGGCCTTCAATAATGAAAAACTGTTTTTT
v_call: TRBV4-1
d_call: .
clone_size: few
j_call: TRBJ1-4

cdr3_aa: CASSFHAVGGYNEQFF
cdr3_nt: TGTGCCAGCAGTTTTCATGCGGTTGGGGGTTACAATGAGCAGTTCTTC
v_call: TRBV12-3/TRBV12-4
d_call: .
clone_size: many
j_call: TRBJ2-1

cdr3_aa: CASSYSTFNQPQHF
cdr3_nt: TGTGCCAGCAGTTACTCGACATTTAATCAGCCCCAGCATTTT
v_call: TRBV6-6
d_call: .
clone_size: .
j_call: TRBJ1-5

cdr3_aa: CSVGQTYEQYF
cdr3_nt: TGCAGCGTTGGCCAGACCTACGAGCAGTACTTC
v_call: TRBV29-1
d_call: .
clone_size: .
j_call: TRBJ2-7

cdr3_aa: CASSSTGTGYSGNTIYF
cdr3_nt: TGTGCCAGCAGCTCGACCGGGACAGGGTACTCTGGAAACACCATATATTTT
v_call: TRBV7-2
d_call: TRBD1
clone_size: .
j_call: TRBJ1-3

cdr3_aa: CATTRSGVRETQYF
cdr3_nt: TGTGCCACCACTAGATCGGGGGTCCGAGAGACCCAGTACTTC
v_call: TRBV15
d_call: .
clone_size: many
j_call: TRBJ2-5

cdr3_aa: CASSPPRLARELFF
cdr3_nt: TGTGCCAGCTCACCACCGAGGCTTGCCAGGGAGCTGTTTTTT
v_call: TRBV18
d_call: .
clone_size: many
j_call: TRBJ2-2

cdr3_aa: CASSLSMAAYGYTF
cdr3_nt: TGTGCCAGCAGTTTATCGATGGCTGCCTATGGCTACACCTTC
v_call: TRBV27
d_call: .
clone_size: many
j_call: TRBJ1-2

cdr3_aa: CASSPRGSGGQGRGSPLHF
cdr3_nt: TGTGCCAGCAGTCCCCGAGGTTCGGGGGGACAGGGTAGGGGTTCACCCCTCCACTTT
v_call: TRBV12-3/TRBV12-4
d_call: TRBD1
clone_size: many
j_call: TRBJ1-6

cdr3_aa: CASSFVVDTQYF
cdr3_nt: TGTGCCAGCAGCTTCGTCGTGGATACGCAGTATTTT
v_call: TRBV7-2
d_call: .
clone_size: many
j_call: TRBJ2-3

cdr3_aa: CSARSSLATAYEQYF
cdr3_nt: TGCAGTGCTAGGTCCTCCCTAGCGACCGCCTACGAGCAGTACTTC
v_call: TRBV20-1
d_call: .
clone_size: few
j_call: TRBJ2-7

cdr3_aa: CASSVKYGYEQFF
cdr3_nt: TGTGCCAGCAGCGTAAAGTATGGCTATGAGCAGTTCTTC
v_call: TRBV9
d_call: .
clone_size: few
j_call: TRBJ2-1

cdr3_aa: CASSPFQGRLGGYTF
cdr3_nt: TGTGCCAGCAGCCCCTTTCAGGGGCGGTTGGGGGGCTACACCTTC
v_call: TRBV5-5
d_call: .
clone_size: .
j_call: TRBJ1-2

cdr3_aa: CASSGNRGIGELFF
cdr3_nt: TGTGCCAGCAGCGGAAACAGGGGAATCGGGGAGCTGTTTTTT
v_call: TRBV9
d_call: TRBD1
clone_size: few
j_call: TRBJ2-2

cdr3_aa: CATSRDALRTEGYTF
cdr3_nt: TGTGCCACCAGCAGAGATGCGTTGAGGACAGAAGGCTACACCTTC
v_call: TRBV15
d_call: .
clone_size: .
j_call: TRBJ1-2

cdr3_aa: CSAAAVTNEQFF
cdr3_nt: TGCAGCGCCGCGGCGGTAACCAATGAGCAGTTCTTC
v_call: TRBV29-1
d_call: .
clone_size: .
j_call: TRBJ2-1

cdr3_aa: CASRPSSANEQFF
cdr3_nt: TGTGCCAGCAGGCCTTCTAGCGCCAATGAGCAGTTCTTC
v_call: TRBV12-3/TRBV12-4
d_call: .
clone_size: many
j_call: TRBJ2-1

cdr3_aa: CASSEATGGGYEQYF
cdr3_nt: TGTGCCAGCAGTGAAGCCACCGGGGGTGGGTACGAGCAGTACTTC
v_call: TRBV6-1
d_call: .
clone_size: .
j_call: TRBJ2-7

cdr3_aa: CASSLGLAGLSYEQYF
cdr3_nt: TGTGCCAGCAGCTTAGGACTAGCGGGACTCTCCTACGAGCAGTACTTC
v_call: TRBV7-3
d_call: TRBD2
clone_size: many
j_call: TRBJ2-7

cdr3_aa: CATSRGTPGNTGELFF
cdr3_nt: TGTGCCACCAGCAGAGGGACTCCTGGGAACACCGGGGAGCTGTTTTTT
v_call: TRBV15
d_call: .
clone_size: .
j_call: TRBJ2-2

cdr3_aa: CASSIGPGGGTEAFF
cdr3_nt: TGTGCCAGTAGTATTGGCCCGGGAGGAGGCACTGAAGCTTTCTTT
v_call: TRBV19
d_call: .
clone_size: few
j_call: TRBJ1-1

cdr3_aa: CSVEFPIGGRNGDGYTF
cdr3_nt: TGCAGCGTTGAATTCCCAATCGGGGGGCGCAACGGGGATGGCTACACCTTC
v_call: TRBV29-1
d_call: .
clone_size: many
j_call: TRBJ1-2

cdr3_aa: CSARWVNTEAFF
cdr3_nt: TGCAGTGCTAGGTGGGTGAACACTGAAGCTTTCTTT
v_call: TRBV20-1
d_call: .
clone_size: few
j_call: TRBJ1-1

cdr3_aa: CASSLAVTGLNTEAFF
cdr3_nt: TGTGCCAGCAGCTTAGCCGTGACAGGGCTGAACACTGAAGCTTTCTTT
v_call: TRBV7-8
d_call: TRBD1
clone_size: few
j_call: TRBJ1-1

cdr3_aa: CASSQAVASNTEAFF
cdr3_nt: TGCGCCAGCAGCCAAGCGGTGGCATCGAACACTGAAGCTTTCTTT
v_call: TRBV4-1
d_call: .
clone_size: few
j_call: TRBJ1-1

cdr3_aa: CASSVPPAEQFF
cdr3_nt: TGTGCCAGCAGTGTCCCCCCCGCTGAGCAGTTCTTC
v_call: TRBV28
d_call: .
clone_size: many
j_call: TRBJ2-1

cdr3_aa: CASSFHGSYEQYF
cdr3_nt: TGTGCCAGCAGCTTTCACGGGTCCTACGAGCAGTACTTC
v_call: TRBV11-1
d_call: .
clone_size: many
j_call: TRBJ2-7